The rows below give T cell receptor beta chains drawn from one sample of a study of T cells in localized non-small cell lung cancer. Data came from immunoSEQ multiplex PCR; TCRdb stores just in-frame clones and leaves some out. The sample includes about 13,000 clones, approximately 30% of them seen just once. The material was lung tumor tissue, obtained before any cancer treatment. Receptors originate from a female donor older than 55 with stage I lung adenocarcinoma. Both conserved end residues are part of each CDR3. D genes are given only for firm matches. The size entry is marked missing in some rows and otherwise reads once, few, many or a size class.

clone_size	v_call	d_call	j_call	cdr3_aa	cdr3_nt
.	TRBV28	.	TRBJ1-4	CASTLGDFNEKLFF	TGTGCCAGCACCCTGGGGGATTTTAATGAAAAACTGTTTTTT
many	TRBV9	TRBD2	TRBJ2-1	CASSVVGLAYEQFF	TGTGCCAGCAGCGTAGTTGGACTAGCATATGAGCAGTTCTTC
medium-sized	TRBV6-8	.	TRBJ2-2	CASSHLRLNTGELFF	TGTGCCAGCAGCCACCTGAGGTTGAACACCGGGGAGCTGTTTTTT
.	TRBV29-1	TRBD1	TRBJ1-1	CSVGQGTTKAFF	TGCAGCGTTGGACAGGGGACCACTAAAGCTTTCTTT
many	TRBV7-2	.	TRBJ1-4	CASSEQGREKLFF	TGTGCCAGCAGCGAACAGGGTAGGGAAAAACTGTTTTTT
.	TRBV11-3	TRBD2	TRBJ2-5	CASSLGRAGASVETQYF	TGTGCCAGCAGCTTAGGGAGAGCGGGAGCCTCGGTTGAGACCCAGTACTTC
.	TRBV30	.	TRBJ1-3	CAWSVVAGGNTIYF	TGTGCCTGGAGTGTAGTGGCAGGGGGAAACACCATATATTTT
.	TRBV18	TRBD2	TRBJ2-4	CASSPPPRLAGGNKNIQYF	TGTGCCAGCTCACCACCGCCTAGACTAGCGGGAGGGAACAAAAACATTCAGTACTTC
few	TRBV11-3	.	TRBJ2-1	CASSLRAISYNEQFF	TGTGCCAGCAGCTTGAGAGCGATTTCCTACAATGAGCAGTTCTTC
.	TRBV18	.	TRBJ1-4	CASSPPGRRATNEKLFF	TGTGCCAGCTCCCCCCCCGGACGGCGTGCAACTAATGAAAAACTGTTTTTT
few	TRBV6-8	.	TRBJ2-4	CASSYSRQGLNIQYF	TGTGCCAGCAGTTACTCGAGACAGGGACTAAACATTCAGTACTTC
few	TRBV6-8	TRBD1	TRBJ2-5	CASSYSGQGRETQYF	TGTGCCAGCAGTTACTCGGGACAGGGGCGAGAGACCCAGTACTTC
.	TRBV29-1	.	TRBJ2-5	CSVALSVWETQYF	TGCAGCGTTGCACTTTCTGTCTGGGAGACCCAGTACTTC
few	TRBV6-8	TRBD1	TRBJ2-6	CASRPGQGPHGANVLTF	TGTGCCAGCAGGCCGGGACAGGGGCCTCACGGGGCCAACGTCCTGACTTTC
few	TRBV9	.	TRBJ1-6	CASSALTANNSPLHF	TGTGCCAGCAGCGCTCTGACAGCTAATAATTCACCCCTCCACTTT
many	TRBV11-3	.	TRBJ2-1	CASSLVGIGGLPVF	TGTGCCAGCAGCTTAGTAGGCATTGGGGGGCTTCCAGTCTTC
once	TRBV19	TRBD2	TRBJ2-2	CASSKSGGTGELFF	TGTGCCAGTAGTAAAAGCGGGGGGACCGGGGAGCTGTTTTTT
many	TRBV11-3	.	TRBJ1-1	CASSRDGFVLNTEAFF	TGTGCCAGCAGTCGAGACGGATTTGTTCTGAACACTGAAGCTTTCTTT